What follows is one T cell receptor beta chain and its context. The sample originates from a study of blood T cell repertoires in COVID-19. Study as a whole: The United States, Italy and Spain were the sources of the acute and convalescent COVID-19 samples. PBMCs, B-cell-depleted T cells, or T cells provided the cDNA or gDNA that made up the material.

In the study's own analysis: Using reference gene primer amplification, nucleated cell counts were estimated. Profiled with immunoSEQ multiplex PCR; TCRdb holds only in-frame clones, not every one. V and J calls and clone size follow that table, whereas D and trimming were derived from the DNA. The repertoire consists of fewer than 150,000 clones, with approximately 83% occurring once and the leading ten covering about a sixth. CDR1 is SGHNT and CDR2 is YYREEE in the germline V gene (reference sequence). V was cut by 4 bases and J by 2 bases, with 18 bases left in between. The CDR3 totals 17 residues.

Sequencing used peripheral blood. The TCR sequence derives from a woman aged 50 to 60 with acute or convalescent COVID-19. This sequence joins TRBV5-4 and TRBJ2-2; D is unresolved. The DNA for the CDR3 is TGTGCCAGCAGCCCCTCAGGATCCGGCCGAAACACCGGGGAGCTGTTTTTT. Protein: CASSPSGSGRNTGELFF. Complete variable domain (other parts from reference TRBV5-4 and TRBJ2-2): ETGVTQSPTHLIKTRGQQVTLRCSSQSGHNTVSWYQQALGQGPQFIFQYYREEENGRGNFPPRFSGLQFPNYSSELNVNALELDDSALYLCASSPSGSGRNTGELFFGEGSRLTVL.